The T cell receptor beta chain under discussion was sequenced for a study of early T cells in non-severe SARS-CoV-2 infection. At the level of the study: Sequenced material consisted of bulk RNA (from unsorted whole blood), and chains were unpaired.

The library protocol tagged individual cDNA molecules with unique molecular identifiers. Using its own MiXCR run on the 5' RACE reads, TCRdb lists one record per CDR3 protein. The sample yields about 47,000 distinct CDR3 sequences, around a tenth seen once. This clonotype was seen ten or more times. Sequences were derived from whole blood, sampled at baseline. The sequence was collected from an adult who was a healthcare worker with PCR-confirmed SARS-CoV-2 infection or an uninfected control (not recorded which).

CDR3 loop: CASSQDTGALIEQYF. The CDR3 nucleotides are TGCGCCAGCAGCCAAGATACGGGGGCATTGATCGAGCAGTACTTC. This rearrangement joins TRBV4-3 to TRBJ2-7; D may correspond to TRBD1 or TRBD2 (6 bases each). This CDR3 comprises 15 residues. Trimming left V 0 bases short and J 6 bases short, with 15 bases between. Germline CDR1 is LGHNA and CDR2 is YSLEER.